This T cell receptor beta chain was recovered during a study of early T cells in non-severe SARS-CoV-2 infection. Study background: Sequencing of bulk RNA from unsorted whole blood was done, without chain pairing.

Unique molecular identifiers were affixed to single, distinct cDNA molecules. TCRdb passed the 5' RACE reads through MiXCR, listing each CDR3 protein once. The repertoire holds fewer than 100,000 distinct CDR3 sequences, with approximately 12% as singletons. CDR3 length: 14 amino acids. V shed 8 bases, J shed 6 bases, and the junction held 10 bases outside the gene matches. Germline loops: CDR1 MNHEY, CDR2 SMNVEV (reference sequence). The TCR comes from an adult who was a healthcare worker with PCR-confirmed SARS-CoV-2 infection or an uninfected control (not recorded which). What was sequenced was whole blood. V usage is TRBV27 and J usage is TRBJ2-1, with 7 bases aligning to TRBD1. The CDR3 protein is CASCDRVLGNEQFF. CDR3 DNA sequence: TGTGCCAGCTGCGACAGGGTTCTTGGCAATGAGCAGTTCTTC.